This T cell receptor beta chain comes out of a study of STAT5B mutations in CD4+ large granular lymphocyte leukemia. Trimming left V 7 bases short and J 2 bases short, with 16 bases between. Germline V gene sequence: CDR1 GTSNPN, CDR2 SVGIG (reference sequence). The CDR3 runs 14 residues. The protocol was immunoSEQ multiplex PCR, while the TCRdb copy is restricted to in-frame clones and leaves out a portion. The sample gives more than 30,000 clones, roughly three quarters of which show up once; less than 3% is in the top ten. The sequence was collected from a human donor in good health. The chain is built from TRBV30 and TRBJ2-3, with D possibly being TRBD1 or TRBD2 (5 bases each). Sequencing was carried out using CD4+ T cells from blood buffy coats. The CDR3 DNA reads as TGTGCCTTAACCCAGAGGGGATCCACAGATACGCAGTATTTT. It codes for CALTQRGSTDTQYF.